This passage covers 6 T cell receptor beta chains from one sample sequenced in a study of human T cells and chemical hapten exposure. Each CDR3 protein gets one entry after TCRdb re-called the RACE reads with MiXCR. The table includes 150,000 to 200,000 distinct CDR3 sequences, about a fifth detected once. The time point here: patch test 1, 2 weeks after DPC sensitization. The sample's treatment: therapeutic diphenylcyclopropenone sensitization with weekly scalp DPC. Specimen: whole blood, collected in connection with sensitization to the hapten diphenylcyclopropenone (DPC). The receptors come from a woman in her forties or fifties with alopecia areata. Some clones in this sample may be carry-over from other donors' samples.

The V call is TRBV9, the J call TRBJ2-5; the D gene is possibly TRBD1 (6 bases). CDR1 and CDR2 (germline): SGDLS, YYNGEE. The CDR3 has 16 residues. V shed 0 bases and J shed 5 bases, with 17 bases lying between them. CDR3 residues: CASSVGGRVRGETQYF. The CDR3 region has the DNA TGTGCCAGCAGCGTAGGGGGCAGAGTCAGGGGTGAGACCCAGTACTTC.

The V and J genes are TRBV11-1 and TRBJ2-1; 7 bases line up with TRBD1. The CDR3 is 15 residues long. Germline CDR1 SGHAT, CDR2 FQDESV (reference sequence). The V and J ends lost 5 bases and 4 bases, in that order; junction bases with no gene match: 8. CDR3 nucleotides: TGTGCCAGCAGCCAGGGGGAAGGGGGTTACAATGAGCAGTTCTTC. Encoded protein: CASSQGEGGYNEQFF.

This rearrangement joins TRBV20-1 to TRBJ2-7; TRBD2 agrees at 7 bases. Germline trimming cut 0 bases from V and 9 bases from J; bases unmatched to any gene: 8. The V gene's germline CDR1 is DFQATT and CDR2 SNEGSKA (reference sequence). This CDR3 spans 13 amino acids. The DNA of the CDR3 is TGCAGTGCTAGAGATTCACGCGGGAGCGGGCAGTACTTC. Amino acid sequence: CSARDSRGSGQYF.

V usage is TRBV20-1 and J usage is TRBJ2-3; D not resolved. CDR1 and CDR2 from the germline V gene are DFQATT and SNEGSKA (reference sequence). V lost 0 bases and J lost 0, with 10 bases in between. The CDR3 has 15 residues. This CDR3 is CSARDNVPSTDTQYF. In DNA form, the CDR3 reads TGCAGTGCTAGAGATAATGTTCCGAGCACAGATACGCAGTATTTT.

This clonotype was observed a few times. V gene TRBV2 combines with J gene TRBJ2-1; 7 bases agree with TRBD2. Germline V gene sequence: CDR1 SNHLY, CDR2 FYNNEI. The V and J ends lost 7 bases and 4 bases, in that order; junction bases with no gene match: 7. The CDR3 consists of 14 residues. CDR3 protein: CASMGLAVYNEQFF. As DNA, the CDR3 is TGTGCCAGCATGGGGCTAGCGGTGTACAATGAGCAGTTCTTC.

The chain combines TRBV20-1 with TRBJ2-1; 8 bases are shared with TRBD2. Germline assignment: CDR1 DFQATT and CDR2 SNEGSKA (reference sequence). There are 15 residues in the CDR3. Trimming cost V 6 bases and J 10 bases; bases outside gene matches: 17. CDR3 sequence: CSAPVSGRAGWEQFF. The CDR3 DNA is TGCAGTGCCCCAGTGTCCGGGAGGGCCGGGTGGGAGCAGTTCTTC.